The source of this TCR beta chain is a study of blood T cell repertoires in COVID-19 (dated by TCRdb to the early 2020s). Looking at the study overall: Samples from collaborators originated in the United States, Italy and Spain and spanned both the acute and convalescent phases of COVID-19. The material from the prospective study consisted of cDNA or gDNA derived from T cells, B-cell-depleted T cells, or PBMCs. The dataset comprised deeply sampled blood TCRbeta repertoires from subjects exposed to, actively infected with, or recovered from COVID-19. The repertoires were released in a freely available public database intended as a resource for research on the immune response to SARS-CoV-2. The samples were drawn from the first 160 participants of the ongoing ImmuneRACE study and from more than 1,000 subjects provided by 6 global collaborators. Sample metadata almost always included a de-identified subject ID, COVID-19 status, age in years and sex. HLA class I and class II types, where available, came from metadata supplied by the sample provider rather than from assay-based typing. Here is what the overall study found, with its caveats: The quantity of clinical and demographic metadata differed by source and by participant and was supplied without curation.

Points on this clone: Its target antigen remains unknown. One base away there is no much larger clone; base qualities are not given. This specimen includes other DNA sequences encoding the same CDR3.

The immunoSEQ Assay, a bias-controlled multiplex PCR, was used to amplify TCRbeta CDR3 regions from genomic DNA. As for the original processing: Within the assay, amplification of reference gene primers was used to estimate how many nucleated cells each sample contained. Sequence reads were collapsed and filtered to measure the absolute abundance of every unique TCRbeta CDR3 rearrangement. For each sample, productive Simpson clonality was calculated as the square root of Simpson's diversity index over productive rearrangements. TCRdb limited this immuneACCESS table to in-frame rearrangements with V and J called. A share of clones is missing; checked studies link under half to unresolved V genes, and the rest is unexplained. For V, J and clone size, that table is used; D and trimming come from the DNA. Present in this sample are a few hundred thousand clones, 88% of which were seen just once. The leading ten clones occupy around 11% of the sample.

At one collaborating source in Seattle, patients were enrolled during active infection and were followed longitudinally through the course of disease. Each collaborating institution followed its own protocols to collect whole blood in K2EDTA tubes. Collaborator samples were shipped for TCRbeta analysis as frozen whole blood, isolated PBMCs, or DNA extracted from either sample type. The sequence was collected from a woman aged 25 to 39 with COVID-19, enrolled during active disease. The sequenced sample consisted of peripheral blood.

The nucleotide sequence is TGTGCCAGCAGCCGAGACAGAGGCGAGCAGTACTTC. Its protein reads: CASSRDRGEQYF. The rearranged chain carries TRBV7-9 and TRBJ2-7, with a weak D call of TRBD1 (5 bases match). There are 12 amino acids in the CDR3, from cysteine to phenylalanine inclusive. CDR3 DNA is the only sequence kept; it has 36 bases, read in frame from the first base. V was cut back by 5 bases and J by 6 bases, leaving a gap of 11 bases between them. According to the germline V gene (reference sequence), CDR1 reads SEHNR and CDR2 reads FQNEAQ.